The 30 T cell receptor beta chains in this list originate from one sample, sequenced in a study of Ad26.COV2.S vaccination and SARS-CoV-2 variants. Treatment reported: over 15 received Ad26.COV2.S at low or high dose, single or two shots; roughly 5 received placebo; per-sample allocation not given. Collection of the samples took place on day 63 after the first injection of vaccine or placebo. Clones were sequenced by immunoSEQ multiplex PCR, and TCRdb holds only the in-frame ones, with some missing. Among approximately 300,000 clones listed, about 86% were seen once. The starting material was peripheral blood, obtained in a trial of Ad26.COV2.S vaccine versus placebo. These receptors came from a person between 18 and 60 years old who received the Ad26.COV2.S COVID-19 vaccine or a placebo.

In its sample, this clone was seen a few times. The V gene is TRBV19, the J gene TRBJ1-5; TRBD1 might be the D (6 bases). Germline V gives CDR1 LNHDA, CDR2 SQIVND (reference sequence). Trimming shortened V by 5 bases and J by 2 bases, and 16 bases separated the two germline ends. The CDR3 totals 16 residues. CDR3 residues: CASSYGRGGGNQPQHF. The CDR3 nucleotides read TGTGCCAGTAGTTACGGCAGGGGAGGCGGCAATCAGCCCCAGCATTTT.

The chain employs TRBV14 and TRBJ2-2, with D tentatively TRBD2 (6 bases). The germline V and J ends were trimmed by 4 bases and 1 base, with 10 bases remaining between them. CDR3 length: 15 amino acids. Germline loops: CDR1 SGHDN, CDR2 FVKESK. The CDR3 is CASSRLGGNTGELFF. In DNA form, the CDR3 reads TGTGCCAGCAGCCGGTTGGGGGGGAACACCGGGGAGCTGTTTTTT.

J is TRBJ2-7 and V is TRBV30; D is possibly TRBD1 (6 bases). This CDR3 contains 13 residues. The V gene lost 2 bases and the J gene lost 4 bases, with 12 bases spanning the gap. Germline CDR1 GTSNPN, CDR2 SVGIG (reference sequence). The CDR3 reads CAWSTGTNYEQYF. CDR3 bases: TGTGCCTGGAGTACCGGGACAAATTACGAGCAGTACTTC.

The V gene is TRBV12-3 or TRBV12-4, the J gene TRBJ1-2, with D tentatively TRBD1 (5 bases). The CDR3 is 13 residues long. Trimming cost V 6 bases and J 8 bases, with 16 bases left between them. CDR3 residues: CASSPAGRLGYTF. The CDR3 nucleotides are TGTGCCAGCAGCCCCGCGGGGCGGCTAGGCTACACCTTC.

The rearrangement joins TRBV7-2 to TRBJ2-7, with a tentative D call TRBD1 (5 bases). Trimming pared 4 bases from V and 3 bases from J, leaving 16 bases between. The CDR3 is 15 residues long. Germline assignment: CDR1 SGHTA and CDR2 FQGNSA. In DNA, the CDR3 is TGTGCCAGCAGCTCATCCATCGGACACTTCTACGAGCAGTACTTC. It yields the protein CASSSSIGHFYEQYF.

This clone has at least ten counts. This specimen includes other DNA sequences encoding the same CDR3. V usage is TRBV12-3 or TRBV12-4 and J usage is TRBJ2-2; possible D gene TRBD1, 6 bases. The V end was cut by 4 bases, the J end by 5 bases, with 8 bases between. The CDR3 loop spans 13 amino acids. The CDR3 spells CASSSTGTGELFF. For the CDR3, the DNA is TGTGCCAGCAGTTCTACAGGGACCGGGGAGCTGTTTTTT.

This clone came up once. The CDR3 DNA is TGTGCCAGCGTCAGTGGGAAGAAAGGCCAAGAGACCCAGTACTTC. Amino acid sequence: CASVSGKKGQETQYF. The chain joins TRBV6-5 to TRBJ2-5; D unresolved. Looked up from germline, CDR1 is MNHEY and CDR2 is SVGAGI. V lost 8 bases and J 1 base, leaving 17 bases between the germline ends. The CDR3 runs 15 residues.

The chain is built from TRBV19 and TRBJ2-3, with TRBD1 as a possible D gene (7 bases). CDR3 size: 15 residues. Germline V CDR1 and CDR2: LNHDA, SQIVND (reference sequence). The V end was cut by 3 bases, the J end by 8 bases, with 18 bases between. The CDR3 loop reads CASSIAGRGDVTQYF. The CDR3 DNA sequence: TGTGCCAGTAGTATTGCGGGCAGGGGGGACGTTACGCAGTATTTT.

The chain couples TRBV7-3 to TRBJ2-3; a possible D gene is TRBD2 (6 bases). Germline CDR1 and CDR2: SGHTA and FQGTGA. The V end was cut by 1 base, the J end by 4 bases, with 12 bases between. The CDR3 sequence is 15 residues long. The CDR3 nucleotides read TGTGCCAGCAGCTTAAATGGGGGGAGCGCAGATACGCAGTATTTT. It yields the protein CASSLNGGSADTQYF. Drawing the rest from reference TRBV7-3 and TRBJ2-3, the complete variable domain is GAGVSQTPSNKVTEKGKYVELRCDPISGHTALYWYRQSLGQGPEFLIYFQGTGAADDSGLPNDRFFAVRPEGSVSTLKIQRTERGDSAVYLCASSLNGGSADTQYFGPGTRLTVL.

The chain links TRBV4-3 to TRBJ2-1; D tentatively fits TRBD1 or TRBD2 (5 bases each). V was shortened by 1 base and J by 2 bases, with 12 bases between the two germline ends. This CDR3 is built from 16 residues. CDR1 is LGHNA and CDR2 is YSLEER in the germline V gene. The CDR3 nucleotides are TGCGCCAGCAGCCAAGGGACGGGACCCCCCTACAATGAGCAGTTCTTC. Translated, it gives CASSQGTGPPYNEQFF.

CDR3 sequence (DNA): TGCGCCAGCAGCCAAGTAGTGACCCCTTCCTACGAGCAGTACTTC. Translation gives CASSQVVTPSYEQYF. The V call is TRBV4-1, the J call TRBJ2-7; D not certain. Germline V gives CDR1 MGHRA, CDR2 YSYEKL. CDR3 size: 15 residues. V was cut by 1 base and J by 1 base, with 11 bases left in between.

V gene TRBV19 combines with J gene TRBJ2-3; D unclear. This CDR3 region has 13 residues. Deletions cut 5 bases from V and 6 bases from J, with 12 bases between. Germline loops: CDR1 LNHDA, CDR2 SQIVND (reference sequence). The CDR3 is CASSARQVDTQYF. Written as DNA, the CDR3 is TGTGCCAGTAGTGCGAGGCAGGTGGATACGCAGTATTTT.

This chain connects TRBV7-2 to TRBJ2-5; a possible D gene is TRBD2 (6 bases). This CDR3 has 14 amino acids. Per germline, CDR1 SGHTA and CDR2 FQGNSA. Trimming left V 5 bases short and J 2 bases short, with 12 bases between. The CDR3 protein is CASSQGRSQETQYF. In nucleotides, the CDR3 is TGTGCCAGCAGCCAAGGGAGGAGTCAAGAGACCCAGTACTTC.

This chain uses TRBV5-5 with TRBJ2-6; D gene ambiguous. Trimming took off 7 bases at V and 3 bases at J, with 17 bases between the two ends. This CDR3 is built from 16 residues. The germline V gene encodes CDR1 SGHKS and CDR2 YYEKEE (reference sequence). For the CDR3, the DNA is TGTGCCAGCGATCCCCTTGAAGGGTATGGGGCCAACGTCCTGACTTTC. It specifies CASDPLEGYGANVLTF.

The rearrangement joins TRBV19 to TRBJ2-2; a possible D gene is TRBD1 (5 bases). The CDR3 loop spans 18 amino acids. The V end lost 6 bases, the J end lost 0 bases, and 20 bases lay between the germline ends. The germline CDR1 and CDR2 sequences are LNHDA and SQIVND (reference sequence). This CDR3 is CASRPYAGFESNTGELFF. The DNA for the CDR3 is TGTGCCAGTAGGCCCTACGCAGGGTTTGAATCGAACACCGGGGAGCTGTTTTTT.

CDR3 bases: TGTGCCAGCAGCTCGAGGGGGGGCGAGAGAAACATTCAGTACTTC. Protein product: CASSSRGGERNIQYF. The chain uses TRBV5-8 and TRBJ2-4; maybe TRBD2 (7 bases). The CDR3 is made up of 15 amino acids. The V gene lost 3 bases and the J gene lost 6 bases, with 16 bases spanning the gap. From germline, CDR1 is SGHTS and CDR2 YDEGEE. Variable domain in full (rest from reference TRBV5-8 and TRBJ2-4): EAGVTQSPTHLIKTRGQQATLRCSPISGHTSVYWYQQALGLGLQFLLWYDEGEERNRGNFPPRFSGRQFPNYSSELNVNALELEDSALYLCASSSRGGERNIQYFGAGTRLSVL.

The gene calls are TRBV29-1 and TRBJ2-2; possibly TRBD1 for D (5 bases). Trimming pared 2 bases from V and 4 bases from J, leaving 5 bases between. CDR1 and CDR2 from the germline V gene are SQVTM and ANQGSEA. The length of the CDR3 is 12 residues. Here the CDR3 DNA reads TGCAGCGTTGAAAGGGGCACCGGGGAGCTGTTTTTT. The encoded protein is CSVERGTGELFF.

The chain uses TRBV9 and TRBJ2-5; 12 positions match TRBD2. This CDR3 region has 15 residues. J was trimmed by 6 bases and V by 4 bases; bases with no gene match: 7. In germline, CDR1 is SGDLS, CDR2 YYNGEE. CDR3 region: CASSPGLAGKQTQYF. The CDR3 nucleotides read TGTGCCAGCAGCCCAGGACTAGCGGGGAAGCAGACCCAGTACTTC.

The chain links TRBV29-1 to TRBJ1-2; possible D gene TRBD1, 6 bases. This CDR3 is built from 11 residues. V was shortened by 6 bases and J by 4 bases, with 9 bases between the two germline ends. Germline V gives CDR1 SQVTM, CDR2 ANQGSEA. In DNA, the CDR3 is TGCAGCGTCGGACAGTCCTATGGCTACACCTTC. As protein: CSVGQSYGYTF. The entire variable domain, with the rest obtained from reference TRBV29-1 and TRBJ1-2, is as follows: SAVISQKPSRDICQRGTSLTIQCQVDSQVTMMFWYRQQPGQSLTLIATANQGSEATYESGFVIDKFPISRPNLTFSTLTVSNMSPEDSSIYLCSVGQSYGYTFGSGTRLTVV.

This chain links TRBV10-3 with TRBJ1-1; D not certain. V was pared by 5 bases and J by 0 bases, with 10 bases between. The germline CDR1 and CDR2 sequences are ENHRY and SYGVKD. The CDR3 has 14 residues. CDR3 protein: CAISSAGMNTEAFF. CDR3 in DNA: TGTGCCATCAGTAGCGCGGGAATGAACACTGAAGCTTTCTTT.

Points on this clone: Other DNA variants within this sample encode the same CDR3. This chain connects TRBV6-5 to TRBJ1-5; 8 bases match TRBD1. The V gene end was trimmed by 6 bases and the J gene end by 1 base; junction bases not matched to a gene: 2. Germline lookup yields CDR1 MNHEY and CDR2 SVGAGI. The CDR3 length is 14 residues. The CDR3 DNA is TGTGCCAGCAGCAGACAGGGGAGCAATCAGCCCCAGCATTTT. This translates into CASSRQGSNQPQHF.

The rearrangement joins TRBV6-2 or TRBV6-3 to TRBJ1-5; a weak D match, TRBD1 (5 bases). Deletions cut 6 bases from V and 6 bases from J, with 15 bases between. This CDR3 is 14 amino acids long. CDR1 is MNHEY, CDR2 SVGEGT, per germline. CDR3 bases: TGTGCCAGCAGCCAGGGCCGAGCGGCTCAGCCCCAGCATTTT. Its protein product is CASSQGRAAQPQHF.

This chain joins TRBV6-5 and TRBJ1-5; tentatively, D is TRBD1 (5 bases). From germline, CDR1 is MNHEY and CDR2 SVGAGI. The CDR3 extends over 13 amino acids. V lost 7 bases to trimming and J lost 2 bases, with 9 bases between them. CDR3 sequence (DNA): TGTGCCAGCACCTGGGACGGCAATCAGCCCCAGCATTTT. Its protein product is CASTWDGNQPQHF.

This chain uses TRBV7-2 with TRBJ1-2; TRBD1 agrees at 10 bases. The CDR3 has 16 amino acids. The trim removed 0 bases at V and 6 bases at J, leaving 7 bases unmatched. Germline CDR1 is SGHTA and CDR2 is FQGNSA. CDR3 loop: CASSLANPGQGNGYTF. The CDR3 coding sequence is TGTGCCAGCAGCTTAGCCAATCCGGGACAGGGGAATGGCTACACCTTC.

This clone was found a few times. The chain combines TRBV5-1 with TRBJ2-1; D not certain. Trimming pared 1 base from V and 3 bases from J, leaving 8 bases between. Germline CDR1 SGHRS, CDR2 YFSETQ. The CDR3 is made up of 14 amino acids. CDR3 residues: CASSLSQSYNEQFF. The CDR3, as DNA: TGCGCCAGCAGCTTGAGTCAGAGCTACAATGAGCAGTTCTTC. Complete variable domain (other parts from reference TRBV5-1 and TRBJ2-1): KAGVTQTPRYLIKTRGQQVTLSCSPISGHRSVSWYQQTPGQGLQFLFEYFSETQRNKGNFPGRFSGRQFSNSRSEMNVSTLELGDSALYLCASSLSQSYNEQFFGPGTRLTVL.

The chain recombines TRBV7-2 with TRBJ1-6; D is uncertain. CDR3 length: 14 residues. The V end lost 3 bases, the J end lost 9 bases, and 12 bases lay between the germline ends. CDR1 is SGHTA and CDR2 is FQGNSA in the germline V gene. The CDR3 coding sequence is TGTGCCAGCAGCTTGGAGACGGCCACTTCACCCCTCCACTTT. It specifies CASSLETATSPLHF.

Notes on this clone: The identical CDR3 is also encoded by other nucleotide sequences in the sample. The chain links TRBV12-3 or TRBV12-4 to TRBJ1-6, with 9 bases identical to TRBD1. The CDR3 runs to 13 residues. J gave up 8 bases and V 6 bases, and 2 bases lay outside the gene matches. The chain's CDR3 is CASSRDRDSPLHF. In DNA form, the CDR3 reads TGTGCCAGCAGCCGGGACAGGGATTCACCCCTCCACTTT.

The CDR3 DNA sequence: TGCGCCAGCCCGGGCCCGACAGGGCACCCTGGGGCCAACGTCCTGACTTTC. As protein: CASPGPTGHPGANVLTF. The J gene is TRBJ2-6, the V gene TRBV10-1; 7 positions agree with TRBD1. The CDR3 contains 17 residues. V was pared by 8 bases and J by 2 bases, with 12 bases of the junction left unmatched. Per germline, CDR1 WNHNN and CDR2 SYGVQD (reference sequence).

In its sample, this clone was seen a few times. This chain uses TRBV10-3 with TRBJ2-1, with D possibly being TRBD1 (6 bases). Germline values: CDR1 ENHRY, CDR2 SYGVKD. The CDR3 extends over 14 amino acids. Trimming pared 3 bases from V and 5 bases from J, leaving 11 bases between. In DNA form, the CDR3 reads TGTGCCATCAGTGATTGGACAGCACACAATGAGCAGTTCTTC. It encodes CAISDWTAHNEQFF.

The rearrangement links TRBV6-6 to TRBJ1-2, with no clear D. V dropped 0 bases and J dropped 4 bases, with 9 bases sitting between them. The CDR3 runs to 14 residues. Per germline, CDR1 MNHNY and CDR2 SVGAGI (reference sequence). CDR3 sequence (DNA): TGTGCCAGCAGTTACTCAAAGGGTGTCTATGGCTACACCTTC. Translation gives CASSYSKGVYGYTF.